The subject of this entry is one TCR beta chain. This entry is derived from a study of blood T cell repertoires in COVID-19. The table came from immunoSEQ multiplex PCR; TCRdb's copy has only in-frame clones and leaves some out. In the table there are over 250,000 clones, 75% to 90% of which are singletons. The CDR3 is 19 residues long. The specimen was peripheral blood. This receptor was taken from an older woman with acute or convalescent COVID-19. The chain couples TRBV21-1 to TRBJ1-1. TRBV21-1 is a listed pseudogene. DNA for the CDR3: TGTGCCAGCAGCAAAGGGCCTAGACTTAGTCGCAATCGAAACACTGAAGCTTTCTTT. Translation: CASSKGPRLSRNRNTEAFF.